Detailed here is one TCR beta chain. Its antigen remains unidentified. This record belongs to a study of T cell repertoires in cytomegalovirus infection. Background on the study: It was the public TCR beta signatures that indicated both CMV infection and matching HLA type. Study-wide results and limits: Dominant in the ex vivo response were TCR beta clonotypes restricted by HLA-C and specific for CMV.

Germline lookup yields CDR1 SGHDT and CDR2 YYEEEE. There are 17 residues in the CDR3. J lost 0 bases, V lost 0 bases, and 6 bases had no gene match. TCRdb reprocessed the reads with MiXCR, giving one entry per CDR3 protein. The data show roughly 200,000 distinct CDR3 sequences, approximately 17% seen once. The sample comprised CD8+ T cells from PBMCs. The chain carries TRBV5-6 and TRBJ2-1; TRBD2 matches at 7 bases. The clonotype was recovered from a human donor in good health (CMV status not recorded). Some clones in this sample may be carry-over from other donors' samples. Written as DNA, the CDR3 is TGTGCCAGCAGCTTGGGGTTAAGCGGGGCCTCCTACAATGAGCAGTTCTTC. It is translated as CASSLGLSGASYNEQFF.